This is a list of T cell receptor beta chains from one sample in a study of siplizumab effects on memory and regulatory T cells. The protocol was immunoSEQ multiplex PCR, while the TCRdb copy is restricted to in-frame clones and leaves out a portion. This sample has about 100,000 clones, with around 94% found just once. Specimen: Tregs sorted from blood. The receptors here all came from a human donor in good health. Each CDR3 is given with its conserved first and last residue. The order of the fields is CDR3 DNA, CDR3 protein, clone size, V gene, J gene, D gene. D genes are given only for firm matches. The listing skips clone size in some rows; elsewhere it reads once, few, many or a size class.

CDR3 DNA: TGTGCCAGCAGGCCACAGGGTAGAGGCGAGCAGTACTTC
CDR3 protein: CASRPQGRGEQYF
clone size: once
V gene: TRBV7-9
J gene: TRBJ2-7
D gene: .

CDR3 DNA: TGTGCCAGCAGCCGGGACAGGGGAGGATACGAGCAGTACTTC
CDR3 protein: CASSRDRGGYEQYF
clone size: once
V gene: TRBV5-4
J gene: TRBJ2-7
D gene: TRBD1

CDR3 DNA: TGTGCCAGCAGCTTAGATCAATCGGGGTGGGTCACTGAAGCTTTCTTT
CDR3 protein: CASSLDQSGWVTEAFF
clone size: once
V gene: TRBV11-2
J gene: TRBJ1-1
D gene: .

CDR3 DNA: TGTGCCAGCAGCCTCCGGGACAGGGACCCAGATACGCAGTATTTT
CDR3 protein: CASSLRDRDPDTQYF
clone size: once
V gene: TRBV21-1
J gene: TRBJ2-3
D gene: .

CDR3 DNA: TGCGCCAGCAGCTTGGGAGGGGCCCTTGACACTGAAGCTTTCTTT
CDR3 protein: CASSLGGALDTEAFF
clone size: .
V gene: TRBV5-1
J gene: TRBJ1-1
D gene: .

CDR3 DNA: TGTGCCATCAGCGGCCGGGACAGGGAGGCGGGCGAGCAGTACTTC
CDR3 protein: CAISGRDREAGEQYF
clone size: .
V gene: TRBV10-3
J gene: TRBJ2-7
D gene: TRBD1

CDR3 DNA: TGTGCCAGCAGCACGCGGACAGGGATTAATGAAAAACTGTTTTTT
CDR3 protein: CASSTRTGINEKLFF
clone size: .
V gene: TRBV21-1
J gene: TRBJ1-4
D gene: .

CDR3 DNA: TGCGCCAGCAGCCGATTTGGGACTAGCGGGAGTAATGAGCAGTTCTTC
CDR3 protein: CASSRFGTSGSNEQFF
clone size: .
V gene: TRBV5-1
J gene: TRBJ2-1
D gene: TRBD2

CDR3 DNA: TGTGCCAGTAGTATGATGGCGGGACAGGGAGATACGCAGTATTTT
CDR3 protein: CASSMMAGQGDTQYF
clone size: .
V gene: TRBV19
J gene: TRBJ2-3
D gene: TRBD1

CDR3 DNA: TGTGCCAGCAGTTTACGTCTGACTCGCGGGACTCGAAAGTTCGCGAACACCGGGGAGCTGTTTTTT
CDR3 protein: CASSLRLTRGTRKFANTGELFF
clone size: .
V gene: TRBV27
J gene: TRBJ2-2
D gene: .

CDR3 DNA: TGCAGTGCTAGTGGGAGAAAGACCCAGTACTTC
CDR3 protein: CSASGRKTQYF
clone size: .
V gene: TRBV20-1
J gene: TRBJ2-5
D gene: .

CDR3 DNA: TGTGCCAGCAGCTTAGTAGGAGGGATCGCTAACACCATATATTTT
CDR3 protein: CASSLVGGIANTIYF
clone size: .
V gene: TRBV7-8
J gene: TRBJ1-3
D gene: .

CDR3 DNA: TGTGCCACCAGGGACACCTCGGGCTTAGGTCAGCCCCAGCATTTT
CDR3 protein: CATRDTSGLGQPQHF
clone size: .
V gene: TRBV19
J gene: TRBJ1-5
D gene: .

CDR3 DNA: TGTGCCAGCAGTGAACCAGGCACGCCGGGGGATGGCTACACCTTC
CDR3 protein: CASSEPGTPGDGYTF
clone size: .
V gene: TRBV6-1
J gene: TRBJ1-2
D gene: .

CDR3 DNA: TGTGCCAGCAGTGGGGGGCTAGCGGGAGGGCCTCAGGCTTACGAGCAGTACTTC
CDR3 protein: CASSGGLAGGPQAYEQYF
clone size: once
V gene: TRBV25-1
J gene: TRBJ2-7
D gene: TRBD2

CDR3 DNA: TGTGCCAGCAGCCAAGCTTTGGTGGGGCTGCAGGGGTGGTGGTACAATGAGCAGTTCTTC
CDR3 protein: CASSQALVGLQGWWYNEQFF
clone size: .
V gene: TRBV14
J gene: TRBJ2-1
D gene: .

CDR3 DNA: TGTGCCAGCAGGACGGGGAACACCGGGGAGCTGTTTTTT
CDR3 protein: CASRTGNTGELFF
clone size: .
V gene: TRBV7-3
J gene: TRBJ2-2
D gene: .

CDR3 DNA: TGTGCCAGCTCACCACGGGCTTACACCGGGGAGCTGTTTTTT
CDR3 protein: CASSPRAYTGELFF
clone size: .
V gene: TRBV18
J gene: TRBJ2-2
D gene: .

CDR3 DNA: TGTGCCAGCCACATTATGGGACGGGGGACGAACACCGGGGAGCTGTTTTTT
CDR3 protein: CASHIMGRGTNTGELFF
clone size: .
V gene: TRBV19
J gene: TRBJ2-2
D gene: .

CDR3 DNA: TGCGCCAGCAGCCAAGGACTAGAAGGGGATACGCAGTATTTT
CDR3 protein: CASSQGLEGDTQYF
clone size: .
V gene: TRBV5-1
J gene: TRBJ2-3
D gene: TRBD2

CDR3 DNA: TGTGCCAGCAGTTTATCCCGACAGGGGGTAAACTCTGGAAACACCATATATTTT
CDR3 protein: CASSLSRQGVNSGNTIYF
clone size: .
V gene: TRBV27
J gene: TRBJ1-3
D gene: TRBD1

CDR3 DNA: TGTGCCAGCAGTGAATTTCTTACCGGGACCGAACAGTTCTTC
CDR3 protein: CASSEFLTGTEQFF
clone size: .
V gene: TRBV25-1
J gene: TRBJ2-1
D gene: .

CDR3 DNA: TGTGCCAGCAGTTGTTCCAGGGGCCGCCGACTCTCTGGAAACACCATATATTTT
CDR3 protein: CASSCSRGRRLSGNTIYF
clone size: once
V gene: TRBV6-7
J gene: TRBJ1-3
D gene: .